The 29 T cell receptor beta chains given below trace back to one sample, sequenced in a study of shared clonotypes between healthy human individuals. Some clones are missing from TCRdb's copy, which holds only in-frame ones; the method was immunoSEQ multiplex PCR. This sample has approximately 1.5 million clones, with 97% to 99% found just once. The sequenced material came from naive CD4+ T cells sorted from blood. Subset specified: CD45RA+ positively selected. These receptor sequences come from a young man in good health.

This rearrangement joins TRBV30 to TRBJ1-5; no definite D call. V lost 3 bases to trimming and J lost 0 bases, with 21 bases between them. CDR1 is GTSNPN, CDR2 SVGIG, per germline (reference sequence). The CDR3 consists of 18 residues. CDR3 nucleotides: TGTGCCTGGAGCCCACCCGCGCTACGTCTATATAGCAATCAGCCCCAGCATTTT. Translated, it gives CAWSPPALRLYSNQPQHF.

This clone was picked up one time. This chain connects TRBV7-3 to TRBJ2-7; perhaps TRBD2 as D (6 bases). Trimming shortened V by 1 base and J by 6 bases, and 13 bases separated the two germline ends. Germline V gene lookup returns CDR1 SGHTA and CDR2 FQGTGA. The CDR3 covers 14 residues. The CDR3 protein is CASSLSGNRIEQYF. CDR3 bases: TGTGCCAGCAGCTTAAGCGGGAACAGGATCGAGCAGTACTTC.

V is TRBV11-2 and J is TRBJ2-2, with TRBD1 matching 8 bases. V gave up 6 bases and J gave up 4 bases; unmatched junction bases: 4. Germline lookup yields CDR1 SGHAT and CDR2 FQNNGV. CDR3 length equals 14 residues. The CDR3 region has the DNA TGTGCCAGCAGGTACAGGGGGATCACCGGGGAGCTGTTTTTT. Its protein product is CASRYRGITGELFF.

The J gene is TRBJ1-1, the V gene TRBV7-9, with D possibly matching TRBD1 (5 bases). CDR1 is SEHNR and CDR2 is FQNEAQ in the germline V gene (reference sequence). Trimming cost V 8 bases and J 1 base, with 23 bases left between them. This CDR3 spans 17 amino acids. The CDR3 sequence: CASWNGRGNAWNTEAFF. As DNA, the CDR3 is TGTGCCAGCTGGAACGGGAGGGGAAATGCGTGGAACACTGAAGCTTTCTTT.

The rearrangement uses TRBV5-5 and TRBJ2-7; the D call may be TRBD1 or TRBD2 (5 bases each). The V end was cut by 0 bases, the J end by 3 bases, with 7 bases between. This CDR3 has 13 residues. Germline V CDR1 and CDR2: SGHKS, YYEKEE (reference sequence). The CDR3 sequence is CASSLVGDYEQYF. CDR3 nucleotide sequence: TGTGCCAGCAGCTTGGTGGGGGACTACGAGCAGTACTTC.

The CDR3: CATSKRRNSYEQYF. The DNA for the CDR3 is TGTGCCACCAGCAAAAGACGTAACTCCTACGAGCAGTACTTC. The rearrangement uses TRBV15 and TRBJ2-7, with D hard to call. The V gene lost 4 bases and the J gene lost 0 bases, with 10 bases spanning the gap. The CDR3 spans 14 residues. Germline loops: CDR1 LNHNV, CDR2 YYDKDF (reference sequence).

About this clone: The identical CDR3 is also encoded by other nucleotide sequences in the sample. V and J are TRBV7-9 and TRBJ1-1; D is unclear. Trimming took 0 bases from V and 1 from J, leaving 6 bases between them. The CDR3 consists of 14 residues. Per germline, CDR1 SEHNR and CDR2 FQNEAQ (reference sequence). The CDR3 here is CASSLAAENTEAFF. CDR3 sequence (DNA): TGTGCCAGCAGCTTAGCGGCGGAGAACACTGAAGCTTTCTTT.

The rearrangement joins TRBV5-8 to TRBJ2-7, with a possible D match to TRBD2 (5 bases). The CDR3 contains 16 residues. The V end lost 5 bases, the J end lost 5 bases, and 23 bases lay between the germline ends. The germline gives CDR1 SGHTS, CDR2 YDEGEE. Here the CDR3 reads CASSPHPGSSFHEQYF. DNA of the CDR3: TGTGCCAGCAGTCCCCACCCGGGGTCCTCCTTTCACGAGCAGTACTTC.

The chain combines TRBV4-2 with TRBJ2-1; D unclear. Between the trimmed V and J ends, which lost 4 bases and 5 bases, there was a span of 12 bases. The CDR3 covers 14 residues. The germline V gene has CDR1 LGHNA and CDR2 YNFKEQ. CDR3 loop: CASSPRSSNNEQFF. CDR3 nucleotides: TGTGCCAGCAGCCCCCGGTCTTCGAACAATGAGCAGTTCTTC.

The CDR3 loop reads CASSDVTAGELFF. The CDR3 region has the DNA TGCGCCAGCAGCGATGTGACAGCCGGGGAGCTGTTTTTT. The V gene is TRBV5-1, the J gene TRBJ2-2; the D gene is possibly TRBD1 (5 bases). This CDR3 has 13 amino acids. The V gene's germline CDR1 is SGHRS and CDR2 YFSETQ. Deletions cut 4 bases from V and 6 bases from J, with 10 bases between. Supplemented by reference TRBV5-1 and TRBJ2-2, the full variable domain reads KAGVTQTPRYLIKTRGQQVTLSCSPISGHRSVSWYQQTPGQGLQFLFEYFSETQRNKGNFPGRFSGRQFSNSRSEMNVSTLELGDSALYLCASSDVTAGELFFGEGSRLTVL.

The chain links TRBV4-1 to TRBJ2-1, with a possible D match to TRBD2 (5 bases). The CDR3 covers 14 residues. Trimming took 3 bases from V and 7 from J, leaving 13 bases between them. Germline V lookup: CDR1 MGHRA, CDR2 YSYEKL. CDR3 nucleotides: TGCGCCAGCAGCCAGGCCGGGGTTCAGAATGAGCAGTTCTTC. Amino acid sequence: CASSQAGVQNEQFF.

This clone was seen only once. CDR3 in amino acids: CASSGTYANTGELFF. In DNA, the CDR3 is TGTGCCAGCTCTGGGACTTATGCGAACACCGGGGAGCTGTTTTTT. The chain combines TRBV18 with TRBJ2-2; weak D call: TRBD2 (6 bases). This CDR3 spans 15 amino acids. The germline V gene has CDR1 KGHSH and CDR2 LQKENI. Trimming removed 6 bases at V and 0 bases at J, with 11 bases between.

This chain connects TRBV10-2 to TRBJ1-4, with unresolved D. The ends were cut back, 6 bases at V and 6 bases at J, with 14 bases in the middle. The length of the CDR3 is 14 residues. From germline, CDR1 is WSHSY and CDR2 SAAADI. The CDR3 spells CASRAGWLDEKLFF. CDR3 nucleotides: TGCGCCAGCAGGGCGGGCTGGTTGGATGAAAAACTGTTTTTT.

This clone has just one count. V usage is TRBV5-4 and J usage is TRBJ2-1; D is possibly TRBD2 (6 bases). Trimming stripped 3 bases from V and 0 bases from J, with 16 bases between. The CDR3 is made up of 17 amino acids. CDR1 is SGHNT, CDR2 YYREEE, per germline (reference sequence). In DNA, the CDR3 is TGTGCCAGCAGCTCAGCCTCCGCGGGGAGCTCCTACAATGAGCAGTTCTTC. This gives the protein CASSSASAGSSYNEQFF.

This clone has a single count. The chain links TRBV10-2 to TRBJ2-1; D is undetermined. Per the germline V gene, CDR1 is WSHSY and CDR2 is SAAADI. The CDR3 contains 13 residues. The germline V and J ends were trimmed by 6 bases and 4 bases, with 10 bases remaining between them. CDR3 in amino acids: CASRITGYNEQFF. Here the CDR3 DNA reads TGCGCCAGCAGGATCACTGGATACAATGAGCAGTTCTTC.

The rearrangement joins TRBV9 to TRBJ2-1; D ambiguous. Trimming stripped 0 bases from V and 3 bases from J, with 7 bases between. In germline, CDR1 is SGDLS, CDR2 YYNGEE. The CDR3 covers 14 residues. The CDR3 loop is CASSVATVYNEQFF. In DNA, the CDR3 is TGTGCCAGCAGCGTAGCCACAGTCTACAATGAGCAGTTCTTC.

The CDR3 loop is CSVEDQGSIYGYTF. The CDR3, as DNA: TGCAGCGTTGAAGATCAGGGCTCGATCTATGGCTACACCTTC. V is TRBV29-1 and J is TRBJ1-2; D may be TRBD1 (5 bases). The CDR3 sequence is 14 residues long. Trimming shortened V by 0 bases and J by 4 bases, and 12 bases separated the two germline ends. CDR1 is SQVTM, CDR2 ANQGSEA, per germline.

The rearrangement joins TRBV25-1 to TRBJ2-1; D not resolved. This CDR3 is built from 12 residues. Germline V gives CDR1 MGHDK, CDR2 SYGVNS. V was pared by 4 bases and J by 7 bases, with 8 bases between. Written as DNA, the CDR3 is TGTGCCAGCAGTGCCAACCTAAATGAGCAGTTCTTC. Translation gives CASSANLNEQFF.

The CDR3 spells CASSESTPGLLRGIGYTF. The CDR3, as DNA: TGTGCCAGCAGTGAATCGACCCCGGGACTTCTGCGGGGTATCGGCTACACCTTC. The V call is TRBV25-1, the J call TRBJ1-2, with D perhaps matching TRBD1 (5 bases). Germline CDR1 reads MGHDK; CDR2 reads SYGVNS. CDR3 length: 18 residues. V was clipped by 1 base and J by 8 bases, with 26 bases between them.

The J gene is TRBJ1-1, the V gene TRBV25-1; 8 nucleotides line up with TRBD1. This CDR3 is built from 14 residues. Germline V gives CDR1 MGHDK, CDR2 SYGVNS. V was clipped by 3 bases and J by 5 bases; unmatched bases: 5. CDR3 protein: CASSDRDRSTEAFF. In nucleotides, the CDR3 is TGTGCCAGCAGTGACCGGGACAGGTCAACTGAAGCTTTCTTT.

This chain links TRBV5-1 with TRBJ2-7; D is uncertain. Germline CDR1 is SGHRS and CDR2 is YFSETQ. CDR3 length: 13 residues. V was trimmed by 0 bases and J by 6 bases, leaving 10 bases between them. The CDR3: CASSLEVSSEQYF. The CDR3 DNA reads as TGCGCCAGCAGCTTGGAAGTCTCTAGCGAGCAGTACTTC.

About this clone itself: Within the sample, other DNA sequences also encode this same CDR3. Here the CDR3 reads CASSWGTAGELFF. The CDR3 region has the DNA TGCGCCAGCAGCTGGGGGACCGCCGGGGAGCTGTTTTTT. This chain uses TRBV5-1 with TRBJ2-2; possibly TRBD1 or TRBD2 for D (5 bases each). Trimming took 3 bases from V and 6 from J, leaving 9 bases between them. This CDR3 is 13 amino acids long. Germline V CDR1 and CDR2: SGHRS, YFSETQ.

This chain's CDR3 is CASSLLRGSTDTQYF. For the CDR3, the DNA is TGTGCCAGCAGTCTCTTACGGGGAAGCACAGATACGCAGTATTTT. The gene calls are TRBV9 and TRBJ2-3, with D maybe TRBD2 (5 bases). This CDR3 has 15 amino acids. Germline-derived CDR1 and CDR2 are SGDLS and YYNGEE. V was cut by 5 bases and J by 0 bases, with 13 bases left in between.

On this clone: Different DNA sequences within this sample yield the same CDR3. The rearrangement joins TRBV28 to TRBJ1-1; D might be TRBD1 (5 bases). This CDR3 comprises 13 residues. Germline V gene data show CDR1 as MDHEN and CDR2 as SYDVKM. V lost 5 bases and J 3 bases, leaving 10 bases between the germline ends. DNA of the CDR3: TGTGCCAGCAGTCTACTAGGGGACACTGAAGCTTTCTTT. Its protein product is CASSLLGDTEAFF. The whole variable domain, remainder taken from reference TRBV28 and TRBJ1-1, is DVKVTQSSRYLVKRTGEKVFLECVQDMDHENMFWYRQDPGLGLRLIYFSYDVKMKEKGDIPEGYSVSREKKERFSLILESASTNQTSMYLCASSLLGDTEAFFGQGTRLTVV.

The chain uses TRBV2 and TRBJ2-1; D remains unclear. Between the trimmed V and J ends, which lost 8 bases and 3 bases, there was a span of 14 bases. This CDR3 spans 14 amino acids. CDR1 is SNHLY, CDR2 FYNNEI, per germline. The CDR3 DNA reads TGTGCCAGCGTGCAAGAGGCCGGCTACAATGAGCAGTTCTTC. Translation gives CASVQEAGYNEQFF.

V and J are TRBV19 and TRBJ1-5; TRBD1 is a possible D gene (5 bases). Per the germline V gene, CDR1 is LNHDA and CDR2 is SQIVND (reference sequence). Trimming pared 1 base from V and 4 bases from J, leaving 11 bases between. The CDR3 spans 15 residues. The chain's CDR3 is CASSIAAGWNQPQHF. The CDR3 DNA sequence: TGTGCCAGTAGTATAGCGGCAGGGTGGAATCAGCCCCAGCATTTT.

This sequence joins TRBV2 and TRBJ2-5, with 7 bases identical to TRBD1. After removal of 4 bases from V and 0 bases from J, the junction contained 5 bases not matched to a gene. Germline V gene lookup returns CDR1 SNHLY and CDR2 FYNNEI. The CDR3 extends over 15 amino acids. DNA of the CDR3: TGTGCCAGCAGTGTGGGGACAGCGTACCAAGAGACCCAGTACTTC. This translates into CASSVGTAYQETQYF. Full variable domain (outside the CDR3, taken from reference TRBV2 and TRBJ2-5): EPEVTQTPSHQVTQMGQEVILRCVPISNHLYFYWYRQILGQKVEFLVSFYNNEISEKSEIFDDQFSVERPDGSNFTLKIRSTKLEDSAMYFCASSVGTAYQETQYFGPGTRLLVL.

The rearrangement links TRBV5-6 to TRBJ2-1; D is perhaps TRBD2 (6 bases). The CDR3 has 14 residues. The germline V and J ends were trimmed by 4 bases and 9 bases, with 17 bases remaining between them. CDR1 is SGHDT, CDR2 YYEEEE, per germline. Here the CDR3 DNA reads TGTGCCAGCAGCCCCTGGGACTCCGCGATTGAGCAGTTCTTC. This codes for CASSPWDSAIEQFF.

For this clone: This same CDR3 is encoded by further DNA sequences in the sample. The J gene is TRBJ2-3, the V gene TRBV9; D unclear. Germline assignment: CDR1 SGDLS and CDR2 YYNGEE. The CDR3 is made up of 12 amino acids. Trimming pared 2 bases from V and 4 bases from J, leaving 5 bases between. In DNA form, the CDR3 reads TGTGCCAGCAGCGTCTTGCCAGATACGCAGTATTTT. Translation gives CASSVLPDTQYF.